Sequencing of this T cell receptor (beta chain) was carried out in a study of early T cells in non-severe SARS-CoV-2 infection. About the study: RNA in bulk from unsorted whole blood was sequenced, and chains were unpaired.

Study-wide findings and caveats: VDJdb-based annotation leaned toward anti-spike CD8 responses and missed private and CD4 specificities.

This clonotype was observed a few times. Its specificity is not known. As part of library construction, unique molecular identifiers were attached to individual cDNA molecules. TCRdb processed the 5' RACE reads anew with MiXCR; each CDR3 protein has one entry. The sample includes around 83,000 distinct CDR3 sequences, less than 15% of them seen just once. The length of the CDR3 is 15 residues. CDR1 and CDR2 (germline): MNHEY, SMNVEV (reference sequence). Trimming stripped 0 bases from V and 8 bases from J, with 13 bases between. The TCR sequence derives from an adult who was a healthcare worker with PCR-confirmed SARS-CoV-2 infection or an uninfected control (not recorded which). The specimen was whole blood, collected at baseline. This chain joins TRBV27 and TRBJ1-4; D is possibly TRBD1 (6 bases). In DNA form, the CDR3 reads TGTGCCAGCAGTTTATCGGGACATCGTCGGGAAAAACTGTTTTTT. The encoded protein is CASSLSGHRREKLFF.